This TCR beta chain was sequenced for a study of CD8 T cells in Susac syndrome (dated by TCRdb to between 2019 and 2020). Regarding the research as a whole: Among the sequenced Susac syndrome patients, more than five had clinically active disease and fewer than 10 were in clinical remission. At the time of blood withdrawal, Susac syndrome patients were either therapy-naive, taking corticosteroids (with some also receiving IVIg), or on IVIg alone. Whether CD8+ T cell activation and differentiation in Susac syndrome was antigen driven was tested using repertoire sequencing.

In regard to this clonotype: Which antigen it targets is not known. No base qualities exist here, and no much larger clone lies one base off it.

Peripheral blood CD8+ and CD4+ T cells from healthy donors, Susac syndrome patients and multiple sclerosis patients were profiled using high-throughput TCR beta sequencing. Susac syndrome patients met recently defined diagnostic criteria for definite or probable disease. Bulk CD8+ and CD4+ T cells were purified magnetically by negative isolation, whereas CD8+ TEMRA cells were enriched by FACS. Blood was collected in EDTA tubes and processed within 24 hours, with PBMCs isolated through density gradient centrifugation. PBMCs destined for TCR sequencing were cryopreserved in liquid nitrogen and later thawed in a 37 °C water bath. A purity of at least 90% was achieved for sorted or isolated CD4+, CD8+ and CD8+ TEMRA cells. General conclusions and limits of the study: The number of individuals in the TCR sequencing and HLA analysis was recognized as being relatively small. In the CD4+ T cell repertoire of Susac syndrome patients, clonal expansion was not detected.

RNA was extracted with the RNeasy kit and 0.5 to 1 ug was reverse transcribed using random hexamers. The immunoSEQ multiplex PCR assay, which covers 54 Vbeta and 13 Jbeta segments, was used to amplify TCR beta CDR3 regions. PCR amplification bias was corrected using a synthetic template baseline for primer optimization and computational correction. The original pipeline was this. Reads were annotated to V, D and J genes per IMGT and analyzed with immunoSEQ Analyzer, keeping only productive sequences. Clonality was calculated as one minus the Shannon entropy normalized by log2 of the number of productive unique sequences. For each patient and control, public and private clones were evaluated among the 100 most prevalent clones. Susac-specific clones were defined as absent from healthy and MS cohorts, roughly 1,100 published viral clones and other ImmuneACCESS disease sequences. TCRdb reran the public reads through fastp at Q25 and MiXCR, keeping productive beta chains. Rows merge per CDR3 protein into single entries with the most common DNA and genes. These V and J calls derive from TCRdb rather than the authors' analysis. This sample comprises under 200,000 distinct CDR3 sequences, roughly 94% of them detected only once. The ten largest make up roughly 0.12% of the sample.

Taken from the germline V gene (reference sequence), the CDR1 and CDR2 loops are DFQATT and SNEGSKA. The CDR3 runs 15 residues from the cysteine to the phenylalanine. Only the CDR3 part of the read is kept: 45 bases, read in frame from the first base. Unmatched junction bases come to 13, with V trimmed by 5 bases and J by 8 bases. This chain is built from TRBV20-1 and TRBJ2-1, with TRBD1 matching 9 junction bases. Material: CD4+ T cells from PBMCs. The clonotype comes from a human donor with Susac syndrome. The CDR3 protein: CSACPGTGRNYEQFF. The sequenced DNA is TGCAGTGCTTGCCCCGGGACAGGGCGCAACTATGAGCAGTTCTTC.